These T cell receptor beta chains were read from a single sample in a study of cytomegalovirus exposure and HLA in healthy donors. Sequencing was performed with immunoSEQ multiplex PCR; in TCRdb, only in-frame clones are kept and a portion is missing. The sample consists of about 130,000 clones, around 83% of them appearing once. Sequencing used PBMCs. The origin of the receptors is a man aged 50 to 59 in good health and CMV-seronegative. The CDR3 runs from the conserved cysteine through the conserved F or W.

V gene	J gene	CDR3 protein
TRBV30	TRBJ1-1	CAWNTGVTTEAFF
TRBV19	TRBJ2-1	CASKDRADNEQFF
TRBV19	TRBJ1-2	CASSIQGNYGYTF
TRBV7-2	TRBJ2-3	CASSRLTTRDTQYF
TRBV9	TRBJ2-1	CASSVDGNGQFF
TRBV27	TRBJ2-1	CASSLSGFEQFF
TRBV6-1	TRBJ2-7	CASQTGEVNEQYF
TRBV27	TRBJ1-1	CASRFRDTEAFF
TRBV4-2	TRBJ2-7	CASSQLAGDGGGYEQYF
TRBV2	TRBJ2-5	CASSELRQETQYF
TRBV25-1	TRBJ1-5	CASTGAGYQPQHF
TRBV2	TRBJ1-5	CASRGGQGAFNQPQHF
TRBV2	TRBJ2-7	CASVPSGGEQYF
TRBV6-1	TRBJ2-3	CASSEPAGGPDTQYF
TRBV5-1	TRBJ1-2	CASRLGDSRNYGYTF
TRBV4-2	TRBJ2-1	CASGGDSYNEQFF
TRBV19	TRBJ1-6	CASTAGGNGEYSPLHF
TRBV7-9	TRBJ1-2	CASSFLRDSDYGYTF
TRBV28	TRBJ2-7	CASSFPDTGVEQYF
TRBV11-2	TRBJ2-5	CASRPRDNQETQYF
TRBV10-3	TRBJ1-5	CAINLPRQGESNQPQHF
TRBV5-4	TRBJ2-1	CASSSWGGYNEQFF
TRBV30	TRBJ1-6	CAWSARGNSPLHF
TRBV6-5	TRBJ1-5	CASSPGLGNQPQHF
TRBV14	TRBJ2-3	CASSNLGADTQYF
TRBV2	TRBJ1-2	CASSESQGWGYTF
TRBV5-4	TRBJ1-1	CASSLSYEFNTEAFF
TRBV28	TRBJ2-3	CASSSPSAGEGTDTQYF
TRBV20-1	TRBJ1-1	CSARDREAFF
TRBV7-3	TRBJ2-4	CASRSGQGDIQYF
TRBV5-1	TRBJ1-1	CASSLAPPLGGDEAFF
TRBV7-2	TRBJ2-1	CASKEGGGSSYNEQFF
TRBV5-6	TRBJ2-5	CASSLATGLAGETQYF
TRBV2	TRBJ1-2	CATEGATGGYPF
TRBV27	TRBJ1-1	CASSPGQLNTEAFF
TRBV2	TRBJ1-2	CASTPDGANYGYTF
TRBV4-3	TRBJ2-1	CASSQDRRGSGDYNEQFF
TRBV11-3	TRBJ2-5	CASSLRSASGGPGETQYF
TRBV11-3	TRBJ2-1	CASSLEGQGSSGEQFF
TRBV6-5	TRBJ2-7	CASSRDRVSYEQYF
TRBV18	TRBJ1-5	CASSSGQGAGQPQHF
TRBV10-3	TRBJ2-7	CAISARRREQYF
TRBV30	TRBJ1-1	CAWSPGTAMNTEAFF
TRBV29-1	TRBJ2-7	CSAGGGILRDEQYF
TRBV5-1	TRBJ1-5	CASSLGDREENQPQHF
TRBV6-1	TRBJ1-1	CASSKQQGGTEAFF
TRBV9	TRBJ2-2	CASSGSRGGLNTGELFF
TRBV5-1	TRBJ1-4	CASTSETGGKLFF
TRBV4-3	TRBJ2-3	CASSQRSGGTDTQYF
TRBV7-2	TRBJ2-5	CASSFLGGFALETQYF
TRBV7-2	TRBJ2-7	CASSLVAIYEQYF
TRBV5-4	TRBJ2-7	CASSLYQGDEQYF
TRBV19	TRBJ2-7	CATTGGPFYEQYF
TRBV6-1	TRBJ2-7	CASSAGQLHEQYF
TRBV4-2	-	CASSQDAGTYEQYF